This entry describes one T cell receptor beta chain. This clonotype showed up just a few times. Its antigen is not yet known. Base qualities were left out, and no much larger clone turns up one base away. Libraries were made using RT-PCR. The sample was run on an Illumina HiSeq 2500. TCRdb trimmed the raw reads at Q25, called clones with MiXCR and kept productive beta chains. Entries are consolidated by CDR3 protein sequence, retaining the most common genes and DNA. Present in this sample are around 180,000 distinct CDR3 sequences, about 9% of which were seen just once. About a tenth of the sample is in the top ten clones. This record belongs to a study of response to subunit inactivated influenza vaccine (dated by TCRdb to about 2018). About the investigation overall: Deep quantitative profiling of the T cell receptor repertoire was used in the study to follow responses to a trivalent subunit inactivated influenza vaccine.

Germline trimming amounts to 3 bases on V and 6 bases on J, with 8 as the count of junction bases outside the gene matches. The CDR3, cysteine through phenylalanine, is 16 amino acids long. Just CDR3 DNA is preserved here, 48 bases in frame from base 1. Paper-wide results and their limitations: The authors suggested that each seasonal influenza vaccination may recruit only a limited number of new T cells.

The clonotype comes from a man over 45 who received an inactivated influenza vaccine. Donor details come from another sample of the same person, matched by shared clones. Here the sequenced sample was non-naive T cells sorted from PBMCs, taken on the day of vaccination. The sample's cell subset or site, from its label and the paper: memory T cell fraction. The sequence joins TRBV12-3 or TRBV12-4 to TRBJ2-3; 11 central nucleotides agree with TRBD2. The CDR3 region: CASSLNLAGGVDTQYF. The nucleotide sequence reads TGTGCCAGCAGTTTGAATCTAGCGGGAGGAGTTGATACGCAGTATTTT.